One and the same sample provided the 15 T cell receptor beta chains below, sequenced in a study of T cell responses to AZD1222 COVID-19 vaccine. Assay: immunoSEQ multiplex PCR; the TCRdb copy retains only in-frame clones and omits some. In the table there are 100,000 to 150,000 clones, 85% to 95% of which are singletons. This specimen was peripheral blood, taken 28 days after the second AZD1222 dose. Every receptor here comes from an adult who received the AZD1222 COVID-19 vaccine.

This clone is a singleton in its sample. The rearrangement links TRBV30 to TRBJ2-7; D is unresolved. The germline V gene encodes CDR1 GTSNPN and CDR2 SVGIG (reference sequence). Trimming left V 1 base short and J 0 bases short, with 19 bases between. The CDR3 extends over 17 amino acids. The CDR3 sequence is CAWSGVPGRRSSYEQYF. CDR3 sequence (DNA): TGTGCCTGGAGTGGCGTCCCCGGGCGCCGGAGCTCCTACGAGCAGTACTTC. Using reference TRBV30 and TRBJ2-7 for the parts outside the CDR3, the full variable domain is SQTIHQWPATLVQPVGSPLSLECTVEGTSNPNLYWYRQAAGRGLQLLFYSVGIGQISSEVPQNLSASRPQDRQFILSSKKLLLSDSGFYLCAWSGVPGRRSSYEQYFGPGTRLTVT.

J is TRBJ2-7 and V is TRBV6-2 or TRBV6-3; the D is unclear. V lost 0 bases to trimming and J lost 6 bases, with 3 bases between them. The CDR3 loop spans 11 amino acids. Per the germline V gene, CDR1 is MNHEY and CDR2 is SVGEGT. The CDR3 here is CASSYSSEQYF. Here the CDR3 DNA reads TGTGCCAGCAGTTACTCGAGCGAGCAGTACTTC.

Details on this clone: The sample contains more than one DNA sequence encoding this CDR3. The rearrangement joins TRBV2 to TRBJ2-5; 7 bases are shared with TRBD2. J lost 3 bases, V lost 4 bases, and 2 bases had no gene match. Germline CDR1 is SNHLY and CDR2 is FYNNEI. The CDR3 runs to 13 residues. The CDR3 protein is CASSAGTKETQYF. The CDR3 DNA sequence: TGTGCCAGCAGTGCCGGGACTAAAGAGACCCAGTACTTC.

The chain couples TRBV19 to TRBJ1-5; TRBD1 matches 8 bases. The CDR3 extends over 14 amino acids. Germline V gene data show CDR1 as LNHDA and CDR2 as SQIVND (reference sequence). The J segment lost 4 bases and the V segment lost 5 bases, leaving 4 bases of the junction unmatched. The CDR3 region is CASSLRTGNQPQHF. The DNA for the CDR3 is TGTGCCAGTAGTCTCCGGACAGGGAATCAGCCCCAGCATTTT.

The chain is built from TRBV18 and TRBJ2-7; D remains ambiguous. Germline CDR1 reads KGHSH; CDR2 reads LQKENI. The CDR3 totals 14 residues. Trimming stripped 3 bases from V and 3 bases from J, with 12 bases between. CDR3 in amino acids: CASSPPREGYEQYF. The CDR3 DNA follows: TGTGCCAGCTCACCCCCAAGGGAAGGCTACGAGCAGTACTTC.

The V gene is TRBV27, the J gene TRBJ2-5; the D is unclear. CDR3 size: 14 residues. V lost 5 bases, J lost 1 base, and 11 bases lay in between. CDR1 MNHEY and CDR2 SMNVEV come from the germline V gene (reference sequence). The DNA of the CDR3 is TGTGCCAGCAGTCCCCGAGTATCCCAAGAGACCCAGTACTTC. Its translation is CASSPRVSQETQYF.

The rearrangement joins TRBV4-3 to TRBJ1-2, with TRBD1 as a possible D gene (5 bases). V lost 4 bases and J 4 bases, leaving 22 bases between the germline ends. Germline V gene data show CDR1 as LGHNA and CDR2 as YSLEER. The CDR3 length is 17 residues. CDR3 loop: CASSPQGRGDAGYGYTF. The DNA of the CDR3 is TGCGCCAGCAGCCCCCAGGGAAGGGGAGACGCTGGCTATGGCTACACCTTC.

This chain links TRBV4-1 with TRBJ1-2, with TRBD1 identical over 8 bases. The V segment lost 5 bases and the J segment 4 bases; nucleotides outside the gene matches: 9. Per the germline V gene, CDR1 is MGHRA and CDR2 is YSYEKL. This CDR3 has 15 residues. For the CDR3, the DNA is TGCGCCAGCAGCGAAACAGGGGGAGACCTCTATGGCTACACCTTC. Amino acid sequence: CASSETGGDLYGYTF.

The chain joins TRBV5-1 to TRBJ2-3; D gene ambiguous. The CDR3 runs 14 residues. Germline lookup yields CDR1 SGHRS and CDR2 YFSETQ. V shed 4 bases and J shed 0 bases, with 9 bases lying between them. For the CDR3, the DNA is TGCGCCAGCAGCCTCCGCTCTAGCACAGATACGCAGTATTTT. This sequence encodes CASSLRSSTDTQYF.

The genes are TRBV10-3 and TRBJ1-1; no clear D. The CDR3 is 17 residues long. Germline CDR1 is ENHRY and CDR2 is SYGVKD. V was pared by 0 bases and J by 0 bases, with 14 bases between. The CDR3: CAISESEIQFMNTEAFF. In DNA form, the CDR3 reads TGTGCCATCAGTGAGTCAGAGATACAATTTATGAACACTGAAGCTTTCTTT.

CDR3 DNA sequence: TGCAGCGTTGTAGGTGGGGGGGATGGCTACACCTTC. This gives the protein CSVVGGGDGYTF. The rearrangement links TRBV29-1 to TRBJ1-2; possible D gene TRBD1, 5 bases. The V gene lost 4 bases and the J gene lost 6 bases, with 12 bases spanning the gap. This CDR3 spans 12 amino acids. Germline V gene lookup returns CDR1 SQVTM and CDR2 ANQGSEA.

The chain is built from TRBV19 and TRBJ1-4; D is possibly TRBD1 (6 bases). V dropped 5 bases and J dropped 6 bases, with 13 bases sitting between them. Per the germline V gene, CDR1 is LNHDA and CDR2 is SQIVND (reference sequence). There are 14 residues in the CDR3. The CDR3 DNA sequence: TGTGCCAGTAGTTCGTACAGGGTTGATGAAAAACTGTTTTTT. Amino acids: CASSSYRVDEKLFF.

CDR3 sequence: CASSVHLSSDTGELFF. CDR3 bases: TGTGCCAGCAGCGTTCACCTTAGCTCGGACACCGGGGAGCTGTTTTTT. V gene TRBV9 combines with J gene TRBJ2-2; no clear D gene. The V end lost 2 bases, the J end lost 3 bases, and 14 bases lay between the germline ends. The V gene's germline CDR1 is SGDLS and CDR2 YYNGEE. The CDR3 has 16 residues. Full variable domain (rest looked up from reference TRBV9 and TRBJ2-2): DSGVTQTPKHLITATGQRVTLRCSPRSGDLSVYWYQQSLDQGLQFLIQYYNGEERAKGNILERFSAQQFPDLHSELNLSSLELGDSALYFCASSVHLSSDTGELFFGEGSRLTVL.

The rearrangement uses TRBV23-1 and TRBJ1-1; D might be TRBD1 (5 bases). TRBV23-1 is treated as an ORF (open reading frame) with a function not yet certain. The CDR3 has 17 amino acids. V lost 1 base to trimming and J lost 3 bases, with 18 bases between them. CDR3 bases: TGCGCCAGCAGTCAATTCCCGGGACGGGCTGGGGACACTGAAGCTTTCTTT. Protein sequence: CASSQFPGRAGDTEAFF.

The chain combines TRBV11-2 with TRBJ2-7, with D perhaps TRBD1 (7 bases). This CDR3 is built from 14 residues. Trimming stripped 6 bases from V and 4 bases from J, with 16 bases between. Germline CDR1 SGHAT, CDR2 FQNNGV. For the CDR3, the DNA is TGTGCCAGCAGACCCTCGACAGGGAGGTACGAGCAGTACTTC. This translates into CASRPSTGRYEQYF.